The present entry profiles one T cell receptor beta chain with its context. This specimen belongs to a study of blood T cell repertoires in COVID-19. Looking at the study overall: From the United States, Italy and Spain came samples of acute and convalescent COVID-19. T cells, B-cell-depleted T cells, or PBMCs supplied cDNA or gDNA.

As handled by the study authors: Quantification of nucleated cells was approximated via reference gene primer amplification. The data were produced by immunoSEQ multiplex PCR, yet TCRdb's version contains in-frame clones alone and is incomplete. From that table come the V and J calls and clone size; the DNA was used to work out D and trimming. This repertoire shows under 250,000 clones, more than 85% found once; its top ten account for less than 0.75%. This TCR came from a man aged 35-49 years with acute or convalescent COVID-19. Material: peripheral blood.

The CDR3 sequence: CASLRGPQYYEQYF. The DNA for the CDR3 is TGCGCCAGTCTCAGGGGCCCCCAATACTACGAGCAGTACTTC. The chain links TRBV10-2 to TRBJ2-7; tentative D call: TRBD1 (6 bases). The germline gives CDR1 WSHSY, CDR2 SAAADI. V lost 9 bases and J 3 bases, leaving 18 bases between the germline ends. This CDR3 comprises 14 residues.